This is a list of T cell receptor beta chains from one sample in a study of T cells in Graves' hyperthyroidism and ophthalmopathy. TCRdb reanalysed the multiplex PCR reads using MiXCR and keeps one entry per CDR3 protein. The sample consists of roughly 380,000 distinct CDR3 sequences, over 15% of them appearing once. The sequencing sample was made of blood. These receptors came from a young woman with Graves' hyperthyroidism. Each CDR3 is given with its conserved first and last residue. Each record gives: V gene, D gene, clone size, J gene, CDR3 protein, CDR3 DNA. The D gene is left open where the match is weak. Only some rows state a clone size, as once, few, many or a class for expanded clones.

TRBV5-1	TRBD2	-	TRBJ2-2	CASSPYRLARTGELFF	TGCGCCAGCAGCCCTTACCGACTAGCGCGAACCGGGGAGCTGTTTTTT
TRBV4-1	-	many	TRBJ2-7	CASSPTSSYEQYF	TGCGCCAGCAGCCCGACTAGCTCCTACGAGCAGTACTTC
TRBV4-1	TRBD1	many	TRBJ1-2	CASSLGQGQDFYGYTF	TGCGCCAGCAGCCTGGGACAGGGCCAGGACTTTTATGGCTACACCTTC
TRBV6-1	-	-	TRBJ1-2	CASSPYGLVGGYTF	TGTGCCAGCAGTCCATACGGGTTAGTTGGTGGCTACACCTTC
TRBV5-1	-	many	TRBJ2-7	CASSLGAGLTYEQYF	TGCGCCAGCAGCTTGGGGGCAGGTCTAACCTACGAGCAGTACTTC
TRBV28	-	many	TRBJ2-7	CASSFVSGKSDEQYF	TGTGCCAGCAGTTTTGTTTCAGGGAAGTCTGACGAGCAGTACTTC
TRBV12-3/TRBV12-4	-	many	TRBJ1-2	CASSLYPIPNYGYTF	TGTGCCAGCAGTTTATATCCCATCCCCAACTATGGCTACACCTTC
TRBV20-1	-	many	TRBJ2-7	CSASEQANRGEQYF	TGCAGTGCTAGTGAACAGGCCAATAGGGGAGAGCAGTACTTC
TRBV7-8	-	-	TRBJ2-7	CASSFRRYTYEQYF	TGTGCCAGCAGCTTCAGACGGTACACCTACGAGCAGTACTTC
TRBV11-1	-	many	TRBJ2-7	CASSRERGPHYEQYF	TGTGCCAGCAGCCGAGAACGAGGGCCCCACTACGAGCAGTACTTC
TRBV5-4	TRBD1	many	TRBJ2-5	CASSVTGMGETQYF	TGTGCCAGCAGCGTGACAGGGATGGGAGAGACCCAGTACTTC
TRBV5-1	TRBD1	many	TRBJ1-1	CASSIDREVNTEAFF	TGCGCCAGCAGCATCGACAGGGAGGTGAACACTGAAGCTTTCTTT
TRBV10-1	-	many	TRBJ2-7	CASSDSGRHEQYF	TGCGCCAGCAGTGATTCAGGGAGGCACGAGCAGTACTTC
TRBV6-1	-	many	TRBJ2-7	CASSEARGLYEQYF	TGTGCCAGCAGTGAAGCGCGAGGGCTCTACGAGCAGTACTTC
TRBV25-1	TRBD1	many	TRBJ2-5	CASSEYRGSETQYF	TGTGCCAGCAGTGAATACAGGGGGTCAGAGACCCAGTACTTC
TRBV12-3/TRBV12-4	-	many	TRBJ1-3	CASSFRGILARSGNTIYF	TGTGCCAGCAGTTTCCGTGGCATCCTCGCCCGATCTGGAAACACCATATATTTT
TRBV6-2/TRBV6-3	TRBD1	many	TRBJ2-2	CASPPPGQGALILGELFF	TGTGCCAGCCCACCCCCGGGACAGGGGGCTCTAATCCTCGGGGAGCTGTTTTTT
TRBV12-3/TRBV12-4	-	many	TRBJ1-1	CASSFRGQRRAEAFF	TGTGCCAGCAGTTTTAGGGGTCAACGACGGGCTGAAGCTTTCTTT
TRBV6-9	-	many	TRBJ2-5	CASSRPGKGLQETQYF	TGTGCCAGCAGTCGTCCCGGGAAAGGGTTACAGGAGACCCAGTACTTC
TRBV7-2	TRBD2	-	TRBJ2-7	CASRYLAGEPEQYF	TGTGCCAGCAGATACTTAGCGGGAGAACCCGAGCAGTACTTC
TRBV18	TRBD1	many	TRBJ2-7	CASSPRQGENYEQYF	TGTGCCAGCTCACCACGGCAGGGGGAAAACTACGAGCAGTACTTC
TRBV11-2	TRBD2	-	TRBJ2-7	CASSLFSSSGAYEQYF	TGTGCCAGCAGCTTATTTTCTTCTAGCGGTGCCTACGAGCAGTACTTC
TRBV7-3	-	many	TRBJ2-7	CASSLTPGDSYEQYF	TGTGCCAGCAGCTTAACCCCCGGCGACTCCTACGAGCAGTACTTC
TRBV11-1	-	many	TRBJ1-2	CASSLDDARTAPYGYTF	TGTGCCAGCAGCTTAGATGACGCCCGGACAGCCCCTTATGGCTACACCTTC
TRBV11-2	TRBD1	many	TRBJ1-5	CASSSPGQGALRQPQHF	TGTGCCAGCAGCTCCCCGGGACAGGGGGCGCTTAGGCAGCCCCAGCATTTT
TRBV28	-	-	TRBJ2-2	CASQGLVVGDLFF	TGTGCCAGCCAGGGACTGGTAGTAGGGGATCTGTTTTTT
TRBV20-1	TRBD1	many	TRBJ1-2	CSAGGGQASYGYTF	TGCAGTGCTGGGGGGGGACAGGCCTCGTATGGCTACACCTTC
TRBV9	TRBD2	many	TRBJ2-7	CASSKGRGGYEQYF	TGTGCCAGCAGCAAAGGGCGGGGGGGCTACGAGCAGTACTTC